The rows below give T cell receptor beta chains drawn from one sample of a study of T cells in Graves' hyperthyroidism and ophthalmopathy. TCRdb reanalysed the multiplex PCR reads using MiXCR and keeps one entry per CDR3 protein. The sample holds about 530,000 distinct CDR3 sequences; roughly 18% are singletons and the top ten take approximately 16%. The sequencing input was blood. These receptor sequences come from a woman between 18 and 30 years old with Graves' ophthalmopathy. CDR3s include the opening cysteine and the closing phenylalanine or tryptophan. D genes are given only for firm matches. Clone size is not always given. Where it is, it says once, few, many or a class for expanded clones.

v_call,d_call,clone_size,j_call,cdr3_aa,cdr3_nt
TRBV18,NA,NA,TRBJ2-7,CASSPPEGTHEQYF,TGTGCCAGCTCACCACCGGAGGGAACCCACGAGCAGTACTTC
TRBV6-2/TRBV6-3,NA,once,TRBJ2-7,CASSAPRDRSYEQYF,TGTGCCAGCAGTGCACCGCGGGACAGATCCTACGAGCAGTACTTC
TRBV11-2,NA,many,TRBJ1-6,CASSPGGPRALHF,TGTGCCAGCAGCCCTGGGGGTCCCCGGGCCCTCCACTTT
TRBV6-1,NA,many,TRBJ2-5,CASSDGFLGTQYF,TGTGCCAGCAGTGATGGGTTCCTAGGGACCCAGTACTTC
TRBV5-6,NA,NA,TRBJ2-5,CASSLWFRTEETQYF,TGTGCCAGCAGCTTGTGGTTTCGGACAGAAGAGACCCAGTACTTC
TRBV19,NA,NA,TRBJ2-4,CASSMSPGQPELAKNIQYF,TGTGCCAGTAGTATGAGTCCGGGCCAGCCGGAACTAGCCAAAAACATTCAGTACTTC
TRBV27,TRBD2,many,TRBJ2-1,CASSLQAGGQNYNEQFF,TGTGCCAGCAGTTTACAAGCGGGAGGTCAGAACTACAATGAGCAGTTCTTC
TRBV9,TRBD2,NA,TRBJ2-1,CASSSGGDNEQFF,TGTGCCAGCAGCTCGGGAGGCGACAATGAGCAGTTCTTC
TRBV6-1,NA,NA,TRBJ2-3,CACEGRGTDTQYF,TGTGCCTGTGAGGGACGGGGCACAGATACGCAGTATTTT
TRBV10-3,TRBD2,NA,TRBJ2-1,CAISAERGYNEQFF,TGTGCCATCAGTGCCGAGCGGGGGTACAATGAGCAGTTCTTC
TRBV3-1,NA,many,TRBJ2-7,CASSGTDSYEQYF,TGTGCCAGCAGCGGGACGGACAGCTACGAGCAGTACTTC